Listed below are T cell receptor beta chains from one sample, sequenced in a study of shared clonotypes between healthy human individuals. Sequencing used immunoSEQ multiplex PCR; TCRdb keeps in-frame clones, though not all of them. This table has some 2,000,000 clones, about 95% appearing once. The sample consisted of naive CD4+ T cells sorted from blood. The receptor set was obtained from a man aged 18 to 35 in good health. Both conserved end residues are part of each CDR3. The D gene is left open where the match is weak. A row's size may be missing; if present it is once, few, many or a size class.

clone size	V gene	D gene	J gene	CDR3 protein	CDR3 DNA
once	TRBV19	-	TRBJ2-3	CASSPGPTGTQYF	TGTGCCAGTAGTCCCGGCCCCACAGGTACGCAGTATTTT
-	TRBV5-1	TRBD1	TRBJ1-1	CASSAGQLNTEAFF	TGCGCCAGCAGTGCGGGACAGTTGAACACTGAAGCTTTCTTT
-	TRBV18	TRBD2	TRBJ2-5	CASSPGTSGRQETQYF	TGTGCCAGCTCACCGGGTACCAGCGGGAGGCAAGAGACCCAGTACTTC
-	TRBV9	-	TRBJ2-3	CASSVAGVADTQYF	TGTGCCAGCAGCGTAGCAGGGGTGGCAGATACGCAGTATTTT
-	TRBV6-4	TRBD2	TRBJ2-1	CASSEQASGNEQFF	TGTGCCAGCAGTGAGCAGGCTAGCGGCAATGAGCAGTTCTTC
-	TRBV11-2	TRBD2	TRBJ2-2	CASSPLAGDLGELFF	TGTGCCAGCAGCCCCTTAGCGGGTGACCTCGGGGAGCTGTTTTTT
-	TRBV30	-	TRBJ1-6	CAWSRIDSPLHF	TGTGCCTGGAGCCGAATTGATTCACCCCTCCACTTT
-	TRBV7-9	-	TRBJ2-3	CASSQRQSTDTQYF	TGTGCCAGCAGCCAACGACAGTCCACAGATACGCAGTATTTT
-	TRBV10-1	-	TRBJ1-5	CASSAGLNQPQHF	TGCGCCAGCAGTGCAGGGCTCAATCAGCCCCAGCATTTT
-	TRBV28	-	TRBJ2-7	CASSGGFTYEQYF	TGTGCCAGCAGTGGCGGGTTTACCTACGAGCAGTACTTC
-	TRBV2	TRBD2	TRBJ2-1	CASRVTSAYYNEQFF	TGTGCCAGCAGAGTTACTAGCGCCTATTACAATGAGCAGTTCTTC
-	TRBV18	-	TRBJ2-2	CASSLTSSYTGELFF	TGTGCCAGCTCACTGACGTCTAGTTACACCGGGGAGCTGTTTTTT
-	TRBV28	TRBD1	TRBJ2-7	CASSPPRTGTEQYF	TGTGCCAGCAGTCCTCCCCGGACAGGGACCGAGCAGTACTTC
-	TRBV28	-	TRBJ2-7	CASSLSQGTYEQYF	TGTGCCAGCAGTTTGTCGCAGGGGACCTACGAGCAGTACTTC
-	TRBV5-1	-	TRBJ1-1	CASSPGRGPNTEAFF	TGCGCCAGCAGCCCAGGCAGGGGCCCGAACACTGAAGCTTTCTTT
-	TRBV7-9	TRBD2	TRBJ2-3	CASSSRPGTSGGATDTQYF	TGTGCCAGCAGCTCAAGACCAGGGACTAGCGGGGGGGCCACAGATACGCAGTATTTT
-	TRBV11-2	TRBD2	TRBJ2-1	CASSSAGVNEQFF	TGTGCCAGCAGCTCAGCGGGAGTCAATGAGCAGTTCTTC
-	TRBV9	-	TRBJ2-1	CASSVVGGVGNEQFF	TGTGCCAGCAGCGTAGTAGGAGGCGTGGGCAATGAGCAGTTCTTC
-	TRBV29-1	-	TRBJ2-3	CSVDNPEGSPDTQYF	TGCAGCGTTGACAATCCCGAGGGGTCGCCAGATACGCAGTATTTT
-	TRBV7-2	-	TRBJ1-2	CASSWRANYGYTF	TGTGCCAGCAGCTGGAGAGCTAACTATGGCTACACCTTC
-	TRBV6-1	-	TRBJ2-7	CASDWAIMNEQYF	TGTGCCAGCGACTGGGCCATTATGAACGAGCAGTACTTC
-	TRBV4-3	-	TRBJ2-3	CASSQDSPTDTQYF	TGCGCCAGCAGCCAAGACAGTCCCACAGATACGCAGTATTTT
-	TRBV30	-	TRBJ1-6	CAGGRSDNSPLHF	TGTGCCGGTGGACGCTCGGATAATTCACCCCTCCACTTT
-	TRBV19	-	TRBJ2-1	CASTPPLGKNEQFF	TGTGCCAGTACCCCTCCATTAGGGAAGAATGAGCAGTTCTTC
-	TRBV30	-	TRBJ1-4	CAWAVGTAEKLFF	TGTGCCTGGGCCGTCGGGACGGCTGAAAAACTGTTTTTT
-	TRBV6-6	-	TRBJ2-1	CASRSSQGIAGNEQFF	TGTGCCAGCAGGAGCTCTCAGGGTATCGCAGGCAATGAGCAGTTCTTC
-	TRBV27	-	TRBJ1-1	CASSSRAVTEAFF	TGTGCCAGCAGTTCCCGGGCTGTCACTGAAGCTTTCTTT
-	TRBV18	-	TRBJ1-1	CASSPQAVDTEAFF	TGTGCCAGCTCACCACAGGCCGTAGACACTGAAGCTTTCTTT
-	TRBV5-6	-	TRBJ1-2	CASSLAEVLGHGYTF	TGTGCCAGCAGCTTGGCGGAGGTATTGGGGCATGGCTACACCTTC
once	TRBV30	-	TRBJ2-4	CAWSKGSLAKNIQYF	TGTGCCTGGAGTAAGGGGTCCCTAGCCAAAAACATTCAGTACTTC
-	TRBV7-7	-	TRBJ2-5	CASSLTWGQETQYF	TGTGCTAGCAGCTTAACTTGGGGCCAAGAGACCCAGTACTTC
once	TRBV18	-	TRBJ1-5	CASSPLESNQPQHF	TGTGCCAGCTCACCACTGGAGAGCAATCAGCCCCAGCATTTT
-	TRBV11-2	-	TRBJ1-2	CASSWGFSPIGYTF	TGTGCCAGCAGCTGGGGGTTCTCCCCTATTGGCTACACCTTC
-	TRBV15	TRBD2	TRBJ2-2	CATSRALAGGTGELFF	TGTGCCACCAGCAGAGCCCTAGCGGGAGGAACCGGGGAGCTGTTTTTT
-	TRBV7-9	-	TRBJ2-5	CASSFEGMGQETQYF	TGTGCCAGCAGCTTTGAAGGGATGGGCCAAGAGACCCAGTACTTC
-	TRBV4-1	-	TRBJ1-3	CASSQVSPFGNTIYF	TGCGCCAGCAGCCAAGTAAGCCCCTTTGGAAACACCATATATTTT
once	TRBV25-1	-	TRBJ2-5	CASSEFRKGETQYF	TGTGCCAGCAGTGAATTCAGGAAGGGGGAGACCCAGTACTTC
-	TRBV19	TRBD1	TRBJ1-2	CASSIILGTGDYGYTF	TGTGCCAGTAGTATAATCCTTGGGACAGGGGACTATGGCTACACCTTC
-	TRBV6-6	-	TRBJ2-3	CASSYRSSTDTQYF	TGTGCCAGCAGTTACCGTTCTAGCACAGATACGCAGTATTTT
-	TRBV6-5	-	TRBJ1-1	CASRRGGTGEAFF	TGTGCCAGCAGAAGGGGCGGCACCGGTGAAGCTTTCTTT
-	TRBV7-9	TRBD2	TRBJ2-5	CASSFSGGETQYF	TGTGCCAGCAGCTTCTCCGGGGGGGAGACCCAGTACTTC
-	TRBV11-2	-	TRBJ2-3	CASSLRPSSTDTQYF	TGTGCCAGCAGCTTACGGCCCTCTAGCACAGATACGCAGTATTTT
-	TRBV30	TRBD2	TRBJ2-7	CAWSVRSGLATHEQYF	TGTGCCTGGAGTGTAAGGTCGGGACTAGCGACCCACGAGCAGTACTTC
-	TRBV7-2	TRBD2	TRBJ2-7	CASSLAGGPYEQYF	TGTGCCAGCAGCTTAGCGGGAGGGCCCTACGAGCAGTACTTC
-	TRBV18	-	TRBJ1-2	CASSPVGDYGYTF	TGTGCCAGCTCACCCGTGGGGGACTATGGCTACACCTTC
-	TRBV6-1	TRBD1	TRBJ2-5	CASSERVGDRGRETQYF	TGTGCCAGCAGTGAAAGGGTAGGGGACAGGGGGAGAGAGACCCAGTACTTC
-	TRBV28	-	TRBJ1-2	CASSSISPYGYTF	TGTGCCAGCAGTTCAATCAGTCCCTATGGCTACACCTTC
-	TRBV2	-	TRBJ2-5	CASSPGHKQETQYF	TGTGCCAGCAGTCCGGGACACAAGCAAGAGACCCAGTACTTC
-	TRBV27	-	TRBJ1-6	CASSPPGKDNSPLHF	TGTGCCAGCAGTCCCCCCGGGAAGGATAATTCACCCCTCCACTTT
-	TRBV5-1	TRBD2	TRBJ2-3	CASSEGTSGVDTQYF	TGCGCCAGCAGCGAGGGGACTAGCGGGGTGGATACGCAGTATTTT
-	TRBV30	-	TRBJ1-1	CAWSVRRLNTEAFF	TGTGCCTGGAGTGTACGCAGGTTGAACACTGAAGCTTTCTTT
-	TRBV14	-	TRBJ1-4	CASSQDWEGRGNEKLFF	TGTGCCAGCAGCCAAGATTGGGAAGGCCGAGGGAATGAAAAACTGTTTTTT
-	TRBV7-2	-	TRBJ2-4	CASSPYSGSGNIQYF	TGTGCCAGCAGCCCCTATTCGGGGAGCGGAAACATTCAGTACTTC
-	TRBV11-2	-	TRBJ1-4	CASSQSTTNEKLFF	TGTGCCAGCAGCCAGAGTACAACTAATGAAAAACTGTTTTTT
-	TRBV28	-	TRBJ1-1	CASSLGARGDTEAFF	TGTGCCAGCAGTTTAGGGGCCAGGGGCGACACTGAAGCTTTCTTT
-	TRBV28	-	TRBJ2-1	CASSFLMDEQFF	TGTGCCAGCAGTTTCCTGATGGATGAGCAGTTCTTC
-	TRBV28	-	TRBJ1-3	CASSFGGVQSTIYF	TGTGCCAGCAGTTTTGGGGGGGTCCAAAGCACCATATATTTT